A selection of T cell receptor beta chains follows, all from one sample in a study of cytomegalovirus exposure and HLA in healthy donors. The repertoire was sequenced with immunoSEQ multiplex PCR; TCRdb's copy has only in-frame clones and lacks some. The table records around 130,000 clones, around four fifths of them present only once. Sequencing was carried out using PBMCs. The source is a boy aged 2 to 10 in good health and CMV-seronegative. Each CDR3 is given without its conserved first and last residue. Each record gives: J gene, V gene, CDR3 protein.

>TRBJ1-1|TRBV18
ASSPFGREDTEAF
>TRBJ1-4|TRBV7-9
ASSVPQGLGEKLF
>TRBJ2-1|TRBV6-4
ASSEGDQGEQF
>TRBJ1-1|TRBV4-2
ASSHTGAENTEAF
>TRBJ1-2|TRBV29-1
SSFPSDRGDGYT
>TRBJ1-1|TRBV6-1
ASSESLGGQGNTEAF
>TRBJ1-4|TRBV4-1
ASSQVFGTEGEKLF
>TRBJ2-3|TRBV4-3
ASSQRVAGGQVTDTQY
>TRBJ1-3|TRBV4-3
ASSQGDISGNTIY
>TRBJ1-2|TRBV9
ASSVGSTANYGYT
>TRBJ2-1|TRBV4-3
ASSQDASGGYNEQF